One and the same sample provided the 16 T cell receptor beta chains below, sequenced in a study of cytomegalovirus exposure and HLA in healthy donors. Libraries were prepared by immunoSEQ multiplex PCR; TCRdb keeps only in-frame clonotypes and omits some of them. This sample carries fewer than 100,000 clones, less than 95% of them seen once, and the ten largest clones take approximately 3.6%. The sequencing sample was made of PBMCs. The source of these receptors is a woman between 18 and 29 years old in good health and CMV-seropositive.

The chain carries TRBV4-3 and TRBJ2-2; 9 bases map to TRBD2. The CDR3 has 18 amino acids. V was clipped by 0 bases and J by 7 bases; unmatched bases: 12. Germline CDR1 is LGHNA and CDR2 is YSLEER. The CDR3 DNA sequence: TGCGCCAGCAGCCAAGATTTCACGGCGGGGGGGCCGATCGGGGAGCTGTTTTTT. Its protein product is CASSQDFTAGGPIGELFF.

This clone was seen a single time. J is TRBJ1-2 and V is TRBV4-1; no firm D call. CDR1 and CDR2 from the germline V gene are MGHRA and YSYEKL. Trimming removed 1 base at V and 4 bases at J, with 13 bases between. This CDR3 spans 15 amino acids. CDR3 protein: CASSQGGGPLYGYTF. CDR3 nucleotides: TGCGCCAGCAGCCAAGGAGGAGGGCCTCTCTATGGCTACACCTTC.

For the CDR3, the DNA is TGTGCCAGCAGCGTAGATGCAGGGTTGGGAGAAAAACTGTTTTTT. It codes for CASSVDAGLGEKLFF. J is TRBJ1-4 and V is TRBV9; tentative D call: TRBD1 (5 bases). The CDR3 is made up of 15 amino acids. The germline V gene has CDR1 SGDLS and CDR2 YYNGEE. V lost 0 bases, J lost 8 bases, and 14 bases lay in between.

This chain joins TRBV5-5 and TRBJ1-1, with D possibly TRBD1 on 6 matching bases. The CDR3 has 14 residues. Per the germline V gene, CDR1 is SGHKS and CDR2 is YYEKEE (reference sequence). V was pared by 2 bases and J by 4 bases, with 12 bases between. CDR3: CASSFIQGSTEAFF. CDR3 in DNA: TGTGCCAGCAGCTTTATTCAGGGGTCCACTGAAGCTTTCTTT.

The chain combines TRBV14 with TRBJ2-1; tentative D call: TRBD1 (6 bases). With 0 bases removed from V and 2 bases from J, the gap between germline ends came to 14 bases. This CDR3 has 17 amino acids. Germline CDR1 is SGHDN and CDR2 is FVKESK. CDR3 region: CASSQDRVWTAYNEQFF. Here the CDR3 DNA reads TGTGCCAGCAGCCAAGACAGGGTCTGGACAGCCTACAATGAGCAGTTCTTC.

The chain links TRBV28 to TRBJ2-1; 8 bases are a match to TRBD2. Trimming cost V 6 bases and J 2 bases; bases outside gene matches: 6. Germline CDR1 is MDHEN and CDR2 is SYDVKM. The length of the CDR3 is 15 residues. For the CDR3, the DNA is TGTGCCAGCAGCTCCGGGACTAGGGCCTACAATGAGCAGTTCTTC. It yields the protein CASSSGTRAYNEQFF.

This chain links TRBV6-1 with TRBJ2-7, with a possible D match to TRBD2 (6 bases). Per germline, CDR1 MNHNS and CDR2 SASEGT. This CDR3 contains 15 residues. V was shortened by 4 bases and J by 1 base, with 14 bases between the two germline ends. CDR3 sequence reads: CASSGRMTRSYEQYF. In DNA form, the CDR3 reads TGTGCCAGCAGTGGAAGGATGACTAGATCCTACGAGCAGTACTTC.

This clone was seen a single time. This chain joins TRBV18 and TRBJ2-7, with D perhaps matching TRBD2 (5 bases). The CDR3 loop spans 15 amino acids. CDR1 is KGHSH, CDR2 LQKENI, per germline. V lost 3 bases and J lost 0, with 12 bases in between. CDR3 residues: CASSPGSGSSYEQYF. CDR3 bases: TGTGCCAGCTCACCCGGTAGTGGGAGCTCCTACGAGCAGTACTTC.

The chain is built from TRBV5-4 and TRBJ2-3, with 7 bases identical to TRBD1. The CDR3 sequence is 15 residues long. CDR1 is SGHNT, CDR2 YYREEE, per germline (reference sequence). V lost 4 bases and J lost 2; bases outside the gene matches: 7. The CDR3 protein is CASSARQGSTDTQYF. The CDR3 region has the DNA TGTGCCAGCAGCGCACGACAGGGATCCACAGATACGCAGTATTTT.

The CDR3 DNA reads as TGTGCCAGCAGTCCCCCGCAACCACGGCAGCCCCAGCATTTT. This translates into CASSPPQPRQPQHF. J is TRBJ1-5 and V is TRBV6-5; D remains ambiguous. This CDR3 is 14 amino acids long. The V end lost 5 bases, the J end lost 7 bases, and 15 bases lay between the germline ends. Germline CDR1 is MNHEY and CDR2 is SVGAGI.

The chain employs TRBV27 and TRBJ1-6; TRBD1 might be the D (5 bases). Trimming took 8 bases from V and 2 from J, leaving 19 bases between them. Per the germline V gene, CDR1 is MNHEY and CDR2 is SMNVEV (reference sequence). The CDR3 has 17 amino acids. CDR3 amino acids: CASCKSGKNTYNSPLHF. Written as DNA, the CDR3 is TGTGCCAGCTGCAAATCAGGGAAGAACACCTATAATTCACCCCTCCACTTT.

V is TRBV28 and J is TRBJ1-2; D gene uncertain. This CDR3 spans 13 amino acids. The V end lost 3 bases, the J end lost 5 bases, and 10 bases lay between the germline ends. Germline V gives CDR1 MDHEN, CDR2 SYDVKM. CDR3 DNA sequence: TGTGCCAGCAGTTTGGTGGAGGGTTATGGCTACACCTTC. It translates to CASSLVEGYGYTF.

The chain links TRBV4-1 to TRBJ2-1; 7 bases are shared with TRBD1. The germline CDR1 and CDR2 sequences are MGHRA and YSYEKL. CDR3 length: 14 residues. Trimming at V came to 3 bases and at J to 2 bases, leaving 1 base not matched to a gene. CDR3 protein: CASSHDRAYNEQFF. The CDR3 DNA reads TGCGCCAGCAGCCATGACAGGGCCTACAATGAGCAGTTCTTC.

This chain connects TRBV5-4 to TRBJ1-4; 9 nucleotides line up with TRBD1. This CDR3 contains 14 residues. Germline trimming cut 0 bases from V and 6 bases from J; bases unmatched to any gene: 0. Germline loops: CDR1 SGHNT, CDR2 YYREEE (reference sequence). The CDR3 region has the DNA TGTGCCAGCAGCTTGGACAGGGGGCATGAAAAACTGTTTTTT. Encoded protein: CASSLDRGHEKLFF.

The chain links TRBV28 to TRBJ1-1; D remains ambiguous. Germline values: CDR1 MDHEN, CDR2 SYDVKM. V was cut by 5 bases and J by 1 base, with 11 bases left in between. The CDR3 sequence is 14 residues long. This CDR3 reads CASSILRENTEAFF. In DNA, the CDR3 is TGTGCCAGCAGTATCCTACGGGAGAACACTGAAGCTTTCTTT.

The rearrangement uses TRBV5-1 and TRBJ1-1, with D tentatively TRBD1 (5 bases). This CDR3 spans 13 amino acids. V was pared by 4 bases and J by 4 bases, with 11 bases between. Germline assignment: CDR1 SGHRS and CDR2 YFSETQ. The CDR3 nucleotides are TGCGCCAGCAGCCCTGACCAGGGCACTGAAGCTTTCTTT. This gives the protein CASSPDQGTEAFF.